This entry lists 4 T cell receptor beta chains sequenced from one sample in a study of vaccination and CD4 T cells after COVID-19 (dated by TCRdb to 2021 to 2024). What these receptors recognize is not known. The library was obtained by PCR. Sequenced using an Illumina iSeq 100. DNA from cultured CD4+ T cells was subjected to TCR sequencing with the Oncomine TCR Beta short-read assay at the Johns Hopkins FTIC core. The QIAamp micro DNA kit was used to extract genomic DNA from the cultured CD4+ T cells. Clones were called with MiXCR by TCRdb after fastp trimmed the public reads at Q25, and only in-frame beta chains were retained. For every CDR3 protein sequence, its rows merge into one entry that carries the most common genes and DNA. The sample table shows about 9,000 distinct CDR3 sequences, and 36% are seen once. About 20% of the sample lies in the top ten. The treatment or condition label, as the study defines it: roughly ten-day PBMC culture with coronavirus spike peptide pools or control peptides (ViraFEST assay). CD4+ T cells from unexposed donors were collected before the COVID-19 pandemic (2011-2018).

The sample was CD4+ T cells from blood, cultured in vitro. The receptors derive from a human donor in good health.

The chain combines TRBV29-1 with TRBJ1-1; 7 nucleotides match TRBD1. This CDR3 is 11 amino acids long. J was trimmed by 6 bases and V by 4 bases; bases with no gene match: 2. CDR1 and CDR2 from the germline V gene are SQVTM and ANQGSEA. The CDR3 here is CSVVGGPEAFF. The CDR3 bases are TGCAGCGTTGTAGGGGGCCCTGAAGCTTTCTTT.

The V and J genes are TRBV7-8 and TRBJ2-3; either TRBD1 or TRBD2 may fit D (6 bases each). The CDR3 totals 16 residues. V lost 4 bases to trimming and J lost 1 base, with 15 bases between them. CDR1 is SGHVS and CDR2 is FQNEAQ in the germline V gene. The CDR3 DNA follows: TGTGCCAGCAGCTCTCTGGGGGGCACGGGCACAGATACGCAGTATTTT. Encoded protein: CASSSLGGTGTDTQYF.

This clonotype has a handful of counts. The chain employs TRBV7-6 and TRBJ1-5; D uncertain. Trimming shortened V by 1 base and J by 2 bases, and 6 bases separated the two germline ends. The CDR3 length is 14 residues. Germline loops: CDR1 SGHVS, CDR2 FNYEAQ. The CDR3 nucleotides are TGTGCCAGCAGCTTAGGTAGGGGCAATCAGCCCCAGCATTTT. Protein sequence: CASSLGRGNQPQHF.

This clonotype was seen a few times. The CDR3 DNA reads TGTGCCACCAGTGCTACCGGACTAGCGGGAACCGGGGAGCTGTTTTTT. Translated, it gives CATSATGLAGTGELFF. The chain couples TRBV24-1 to TRBJ2-2; 12 positions agree with TRBD2. The germline gives CDR1 KGHDR, CDR2 SFDVKD. The V segment lost 5 bases and the J segment 5 bases; nucleotides outside the gene matches: 5. This CDR3 has 16 residues.